The present entry profiles one T cell receptor beta chain with its context. Germline V gene data show CDR1 as MNHNS and CDR2 as SASEGT. The ends were cut back, 1 base at V and 4 bases at J, with 8 bases in the middle. The CDR3 is 15 amino acids. The data were taken from a study of blood T cell repertoires in COVID-19. Looking at the study overall: There were acute and convalescent COVID-19 samples, and they came from the United States, Italy and Spain. PBMCs, B-cell-depleted T cells, or T cells were the source of the cDNA or gDNA that made up the material.

Authors' analysis steps: By means of reference gene primer amplification, nucleated cell counts were estimated. This table comes from immunoSEQ multiplex PCR, and its TCRdb copy is limited to in-frame clones, with some not included. The D gene and trimming were derived from the DNA, and the V and J assignments and clone size from that table. The data show 300,000 to 450,000 clones, about 87% seen once. Enrollment of patients from Seattle took place during active infection, with longitudinal follow-up. The V and J genes are TRBV6-1 and TRBJ1-6; D ambiguous. Sequencing was done on a sample of peripheral blood. The clonotype was recovered from an older woman with COVID-19, enrolled during active disease. Here the CDR3 reads CASSEGSGYNSPLHF. CDR3 in DNA: TGTGCCAGCAGTGAAGGGTCAGGATATAATTCACCCCTCCACTTT.